The 28 T cell receptor beta chains below were found in one sample sequenced in a study of beta chain features in type 1 diabetes. Study-level findings and limits: TCRB CDR3s from Type 1 diabetes patients were moderately but significantly shorter in all four CD4+ subsets.

Their antigens are not known. Since all of the isolated RNA was reverse transcribed, expressed TCRB transcripts were what got sequenced. Libraries were prepared by immunoSEQ multiplex PCR; TCRdb keeps only in-frame clonotypes and omits some of them. The sample has 140,000 or so clones, roughly an eighth seen once; the top ten hold 1.3%. Sequences were obtained from central memory CD4+ T cells from blood. These receptors were obtained from a young man with type 1 diabetes.

This chain uses TRBV6-6 with TRBJ1-1; the D gene is possibly TRBD1 (5 bases). V was shortened by 5 bases and J by 4 bases, with 11 bases between the two germline ends. This CDR3 has 13 residues. Germline V lookup: CDR1 MNHNY, CDR2 SVGAGI (reference sequence). CDR3 DNA sequence: TGTGCCAGCAGTCCACGGGGGGGCACTGAAGCTTTCTTT. Its protein is CASSPRGGTEAFF.

CDR3 residues: CASSPQAGNTGELFF. The DNA for the CDR3 is TGTGCCAGCAGTCCTCAAGCGGGGAACACCGGGGAGCTGTTTTTT. The genes are TRBV2 and TRBJ2-2; TRBD2 might be the D (6 bases). The V and J ends lost 5 bases and 1 base respectively, with 11 bases between them. This CDR3 contains 15 residues. Germline V gene data show CDR1 as SNHLY and CDR2 as FYNNEI.

This clone was detected only a few times. As DNA, the CDR3 is TGTGCCTGGAGTCCCGCTTTTTCCCCTGGAAACACCATATATTTT. It yields the protein CAWSPAFSPGNTIYF. V gene TRBV30 combines with J gene TRBJ1-3; no reliable D call. This CDR3 is 15 amino acids long. The V end lost 2 bases, the J end lost 2 bases, and 13 bases lay between the germline ends. Germline V gene lookup returns CDR1 GTSNPN and CDR2 SVGIG (reference sequence). The full variable domain, with the rest looked up from reference TRBV30 and TRBJ1-3, is SQTIHQWPATLVQPVGSPLSLECTVEGTSNPNLYWYRQAAGRGLQLLFYSVGIGQISSEVPQNLSASRPQDRQFILSSKKLLLSDSGFYLCAWSPAFSPGNTIYFGEGSWLTVV.

This clone was detected a few times. The V gene is TRBV6-1, the J gene TRBJ2-6, with TRBD2 as a possible D gene (6 bases). There are 15 residues in the CDR3. Trimming removed 10 bases from V and 4 bases from J, with 17 bases in between. The V gene's germline CDR1 is MNHNS and CDR2 SASEGT. The CDR3, as DNA: TGTGCCACTAGCACGGGGGAAGGAGGGGCCAACGTCCTGACTTTC. Protein: CATSTGEGGANVLTF.

The chain combines TRBV30 with TRBJ2-7, with a possible D match to TRBD1 (5 bases). From germline, CDR1 is GTSNPN and CDR2 SVGIG (reference sequence). V lost 3 bases and J lost 9, with 21 bases in between. The length of the CDR3 is 14 residues. CDR3 DNA sequence: TGTGCCTGGAGCGCCCAGGGCGTCGGGTCGTTGCAGTACTTC. This translates into CAWSAQGVGSLQYF.

This clone came up many times. The chain employs TRBV7-9 and TRBJ1-1; no definite D call. CDR1 SEHNR and CDR2 FQNEAQ come from the germline V gene (reference sequence). V shed 3 bases and J shed 0 bases, with 5 bases lying between them. The CDR3 covers 13 residues. The CDR3 protein is CASSFGLNTEAFF. The DNA of the CDR3 is TGTGCCAGCAGCTTCGGGCTGAACACTGAAGCTTTCTTT.

The J gene is TRBJ2-5, the V gene TRBV7-9, with a possible D match to TRBD2 (5 bases). CDR1 SEHNR and CDR2 FQNEAQ come from the germline V gene (reference sequence). This CDR3 region has 14 residues. Trimming removed 0 bases from V and 5 bases from J, with 10 bases in between. The CDR3 DNA follows: TGTGCCAGCAGCTTAGCGCTTTCGGGGGAGACCCAGTACTTC. This sequence encodes CASSLALSGETQYF.

This clone came up a few times. The chain combines TRBV25-1 with TRBJ2-4; TRBD1 might be the D (7 bases). Between the trimmed V and J ends, which lost 3 bases and 1 base, there was a span of 10 bases. CDR1 MGHDK and CDR2 SYGVNS come from the germline V gene. This CDR3 spans 15 amino acids. The CDR3 sequence is CASSEEGAAKNIQYF. CDR3 DNA sequence: TGTGCCAGCAGTGAGGAGGGGGCGGCCAAAAACATTCAGTACTTC.

This clone appeared a few times. In DNA form, the CDR3 reads TGTGCCAGCAGCTTGGGACAGAATGGCTACACCTTC. Its protein is CASSLGQNGYTF. This chain connects TRBV5-4 to TRBJ1-2, with a possible D match to TRBD1 (5 bases). Trimming pared 0 bases from V and 6 bases from J, leaving 6 bases between. The CDR3 consists of 12 residues. Germline lookup yields CDR1 SGHNT and CDR2 YYREEE (reference sequence).

The chain has TRBV11-2 and TRBJ1-2, with TRBD1 matching over 7 bases. The length of the CDR3 is 16 residues. The germline gives CDR1 SGHAT, CDR2 FQNNGV. The J segment lost 5 bases and the V segment lost 6 bases, leaving 15 bases of the junction unmatched. The CDR3 loop reads CASRKGTVESGYGYTF. The CDR3 region has the DNA TGTGCCAGCAGAAAGGGGACAGTCGAATCTGGGTATGGCTACACCTTC.

V and J are TRBV7-2 and TRBJ1-2; D unclear. Germline CDR1 is SGHTA and CDR2 is FQGNSA. The CDR3 covers 14 residues. Deletions cut 5 bases from V and 2 bases from J, with 12 bases between. The CDR3 here is CASSGTGSNYGYTF. DNA of the CDR3: TGTGCCAGCAGCGGTACGGGGTCCAACTATGGCTACACCTTC.

The genes are TRBV27 and TRBJ2-2, with D possibly TRBD2 on 6 matching bases. The CDR3 sequence is 15 residues long. V dropped 4 bases and J dropped 1 base, with 10 bases sitting between them. Germline CDR1 and CDR2: MNHEY and SMNVEV (reference sequence). This CDR3 reads CASSSLGGNTGELFF. The CDR3 nucleotides are TGTGCCAGCAGTTCCTTGGGGGGGAACACCGGGGAGCTGTTTTTT.

This clone was counted at least ten times. This chain connects TRBV10-3 to TRBJ2-1; D could derive from TRBD1 or TRBD2 (6 bases each). CDR1 is ENHRY and CDR2 is SYGVKD in the germline V gene. The CDR3 has 14 amino acids. Deletions cut 8 bases from V and 8 bases from J, with 19 bases between. The CDR3 DNA reads TGTGCCATCGCCCAGCGATCGGAGGGGGATGAGCAGTTCTTC. Encoded protein: CAIAQRSEGDEQFF.

The J gene is TRBJ1-2, the V gene TRBV4-1, with TRBD1 matching 11 bases. Germline lookup yields CDR1 MGHRA and CDR2 YSYEKL. The CDR3 has 16 residues. V gave up 1 base and J gave up 5 bases; unmatched junction bases: 6. The CDR3 spells CASSQVGQGARYGYTF. CDR3 sequence (DNA): TGCGCCAGCAGCCAAGTAGGACAGGGGGCGCGGTATGGCTACACCTTC.

This clone was detected ten times or more. The V call is TRBV10-3, the J call TRBJ2-7; D perhaps matches TRBD1 (5 bases). Trimming cost V 4 bases and J 3 bases, with 10 bases left between them. The CDR3 covers 13 residues. CDR1 is ENHRY and CDR2 is SYGVKD in the germline V gene. CDR3 DNA sequence: TGTGCCATCAGTGGGGGCAGACTCTACGAGCAGTACTTC. The encoded protein is CAISGGRLYEQYF.

This clone was counted a few times. The gene calls are TRBV5-1 and TRBJ1-2; tentative D call: TRBD1 (6 bases). V gave up 5 bases and J gave up 5 bases, with 13 bases separating them. The CDR3 runs to 13 residues. The germline V gene encodes CDR1 SGHRS and CDR2 YFSETQ. CDR3 DNA: TGCGCCAGCAGTTCGGACAGCGGGTATGGCTACACCTTC. Amino acid sequence: CASSSDSGYGYTF.

This clone was counted a few times. Additional DNA sequences in this sample encode the identical CDR3. The chain combines TRBV4-2 with TRBJ1-2; a possible D gene is TRBD1 (5 bases). Germline-derived CDR1 and CDR2 are LGHNA and YNFKEQ. This CDR3 has 15 amino acids. Trimming stripped 6 bases from V and 5 bases from J, with 19 bases between. For the CDR3, the DNA is TGTGCCAGCAGTGTTGGGGGTGACACCCGATATGGCTACACCTTC. Residues: CASSVGGDTRYGYTF.

There are many counts of this clone. The V gene is TRBV9, the J gene TRBJ1-1; 8 bases are a match to TRBD1. Germline lookup yields CDR1 SGDLS and CDR2 YYNGEE. J was trimmed by 6 bases and V by 4 bases; bases with no gene match: 11. The CDR3 consists of 15 residues. The CDR3: CASSREIQGVSEAFF. The CDR3 DNA reads as TGTGCCAGCAGCCGTGAAATACAGGGGGTTTCTGAAGCTTTCTTT.

This clone was recorded at least ten times. Other DNA sequences in the sample encode the same CDR3. The chain combines TRBV30 with TRBJ1-5; D unclear. The CDR3 has 13 amino acids. Trimming took 5 bases from V and 0 from J, leaving 8 bases between them. Germline loops: CDR1 GTSNPN, CDR2 SVGIG (reference sequence). The CDR3 DNA reads TGTGCCTGGGCCGGGGATAGCAATCAGCCCCAGCATTTT. It specifies CAWAGDSNQPQHF.

The chain combines TRBV10-3 with TRBJ2-7; 12 bases map to TRBD2. The CDR3 totals 15 residues. The germline CDR1 and CDR2 sequences are ENHRY and SYGVKD. Trimming cost V 3 bases and J 2 bases; bases outside gene matches: 2. The CDR3 nucleotides read TGTGCCATCAGTGACGGACTAGCGGGGCCCTACGAGCAGTACTTC. Translating gives CAISDGLAGPYEQYF.

This clone was detected a few times. The chain combines TRBV9 with TRBJ2-1; the match to TRBD1 covers 9 bases. The CDR3 has 17 residues. The trim removed 0 bases at V and 8 bases at J, leaving 12 bases unmatched. In germline, CDR1 is SGDLS, CDR2 YYNGEE. CDR3 sequence (DNA): TGTGCCAGCAGCGTAGTTCCCAGGACAGGGGAAGGGGATGAGCAGTTCTTC. This translates into CASSVVPRTGEGDEQFF.

The rearrangement uses TRBV7-8 and TRBJ1-2; D is unclear. Germline V gene data show CDR1 as SGHVS and CDR2 as FQNEAQ. The CDR3 sequence is 11 residues long. V lost 5 bases and J lost 10, with 11 bases in between. The CDR3, as DNA: TGTGCCAGCAGCAACGAAAGGGACTACACCTTC. It yields the protein CASSNERDYTF.

This clone has ten or more counts. The V call is TRBV27, the J call TRBJ2-5; possibly TRBD1 for D (5 bases). The CDR3 loop spans 15 amino acids. The V and J ends lost 5 bases and 4 bases respectively, with 17 bases between them. Germline loops: CDR1 MNHEY, CDR2 SMNVEV (reference sequence). CDR3 bases: TGTGCCAGCAGTAGACAGATTGCTAAAATAGAGACCCAGTACTTC. Translating it yields CASSRQIAKIETQYF.

The sample holds a few counts of this clone. The CDR3 sequence: CASRPSGLAGGPYNEQFF. The CDR3 bases are TGTGCCAGCAGACCGTCGGGACTAGCGGGGGGGCCCTACAATGAGCAGTTCTTC. The chain has TRBV6-4 and TRBJ2-1; 16 bases are shared with TRBD2. The CDR3 covers 18 residues. The germline V gene encodes CDR1 MRHNA and CDR2 SNTAGT. J lost 2 bases, V lost 6 bases, and 7 bases had no gene match.

On this clone: One junction end disagrees with the germline gene, perhaps due to a read error. The chain joins TRBV11-3 to TRBJ2-1; TRBD2 matches 14 bases. The CDR3 runs 17 residues. Germline values: CDR1 SGHNT, CDR2 YENEEA. Here the CDR3 DNA reads TGTGCCAGCAGTTTAGGACTAGCGGGGGGTCAGGGCAATGAGCAGTTCTTC. This translates into CASSLGLAGGQGNEQFF.

The chain is built from TRBV13 and TRBJ2-1, with TRBD1 matching over 7 bases. V was pared by 0 bases and J by 6 bases, with 8 bases of the junction left unmatched. Germline CDR1 is PRHDT and CDR2 is FYEKMQ (reference sequence). The CDR3 length is 16 residues. CDR3 residues: CASSLGGTVAPNEQFF. As DNA, the CDR3 is TGTGCCAGCAGCTTAGGAGGGACAGTGGCCCCCAATGAGCAGTTCTTC.

The V gene is TRBV6-6, the J gene TRBJ2-7, with TRBD1 identical over 12 bases. J gave up 7 bases and V 2 bases, and 6 bases lay outside the gene matches. Per germline, CDR1 MNHNY and CDR2 SVGAGI (reference sequence). CDR3 length equals 15 residues. CDR3 sequence (DNA): TGTGCCAGCAGTTACAGGGGGACAGGGGGCTGGGAGCAGTACTTC. Its protein product is CASSYRGTGGWEQYF.

CDR3 loop: CASSARTGMSNEQFF. The CDR3 bases are TGTGCCAGCAGCGCACGGACAGGGATGAGCAATGAGCAGTTCTTC. The rearrangement links TRBV9 to TRBJ2-1; TRBD1 aligns across 8 bases. With V trimmed by 3 bases and J by 6 bases, 8 bases remained unmatched. This CDR3 is built from 15 residues. CDR1 is SGDLS, CDR2 YYNGEE, per germline.